The 11 T cell receptor beta chains presented below share a single source sample, sequenced in a study of control samples from healthy donors and cancer patients (dated by TCRdb to the early 2020s). Preparation of the library involved the immunoSEQ multiplex PCR assay. This is the immuneACCESS table as TCRdb keeps it, with only in-frame sequences that have V and J called. A part of the clones is gone; compared with another copy, unresolved V genes explain less than half, and the rest is unexplained. This sample has 130,000 to 150,000 clones in its table, and roughly 90% of those were observed once. The top ten constitute 4.9% of the sample. Sequenced: blood. The receptors derive from a man in his thirties or forties in good health.

This chain uses TRBV7-9 with TRBJ2-3; 7 nucleotides align to TRBD2. The CDR3 runs 15 residues. The ends lost 0 bases at V and 14 bases at J; junction bases unmatched: 14. CDR1 and CDR2 (germline): SEHNR, FQNEAQ (reference sequence). The CDR3 here is CASSLAVTPRGDRYF. The DNA of the CDR3 is TGTGCCAGCAGCTTAGCGGTAACGCCTCGGGGGGACCGGTATTTT.

The V and J genes are TRBV6-5 and TRBJ1-1; D possibly corresponds to TRBD1 (6 bases). Trimming took off 2 bases at V and 8 bases at J, with 12 bases between the two ends. Germline values: CDR1 MNHEY, CDR2 SVGAGI. CDR3 length: 13 amino acids. The CDR3 sequence: CASSYQTGTEAFF. The CDR3 DNA follows: TGTGCCAGCAGTTACCAGACAGGAACAGAAGCTTTCTTT.

The chain couples TRBV7-9 to TRBJ1-1, with D possibly TRBD1 on 6 matching bases. V lost 0 bases, J lost 5 bases, and 13 bases lay in between. The germline CDR1 and CDR2 sequences are SEHNR and FQNEAQ (reference sequence). The CDR3 sequence is 15 residues long. CDR3 protein: CASSLAGEGGTEAFF. The CDR3 coding sequence is TGTGCCAGCAGCTTAGCTGGGGAGGGGGGAACTGAAGCTTTCTTT.

The chain uses TRBV6-1 and TRBJ1-1; TRBD1 is a possible D gene (6 bases). Germline lookup yields CDR1 MNHNS and CDR2 SASEGT. Trimming shortened V by 2 bases and J by 0 bases, and 16 bases separated the two germline ends. The CDR3 is made up of 17 amino acids. The CDR3 region is CASSEYWQGIMNTEAFF. In DNA, the CDR3 is TGTGCCAGCAGTGAATATTGGCAGGGGATAATGAACACTGAAGCTTTCTTT.

CDR3: CAISDLEGNNQPQHF. The CDR3 DNA is TGTGCCATCAGTGATCTGGAGGGGAACAATCAGCCCCAGCATTTT. V gene TRBV10-3 combines with J gene TRBJ1-5; D is possibly TRBD1 (5 bases). From germline, CDR1 is ENHRY and CDR2 SYGVKD. The CDR3 is 15 residues long. Trimming took off 3 bases at V and 3 bases at J, with 12 bases between the two ends.

The chain combines TRBV7-2 with TRBJ2-2, with D tentatively TRBD1 (6 bases). This CDR3 contains 17 residues. V was cut by 1 base and J by 4 bases, with 16 bases left in between. Germline values: CDR1 SGHTA, CDR2 FQGNSA. The CDR3 DNA reads TGTGCCAGCAGCTTAGTCGGCACCCCAGGGGCCACCGGGGAGCTGTTTTTT. Protein: CASSLVGTPGATGELFF.

A single count supports this clone. The chain joins TRBV5-1 to TRBJ2-2; D possibly corresponds to TRBD2 (6 bases). Germline CDR1 and CDR2: SGHRS and YFSETQ. V was trimmed by 0 bases and J by 4 bases, leaving 7 bases between them. This CDR3 region has 14 residues. CDR3 amino acids: CASSLAGGTGELFF. CDR3 sequence (DNA): TGCGCCAGCAGCTTGGCCGGGGGCACCGGGGAGCTGTTTTTT.

This chain connects TRBV11-2 to TRBJ2-5; 7 nucleotides align to TRBD2. V shed 5 bases and J 1 base; nucleotides not matched to a gene: 7. Germline CDR1 and CDR2: SGHAT and FQNNGV. The CDR3 totals 15 residues. Here the CDR3 DNA reads TGTGCCAGCAGCCGATACGGGGGGTCCCAAGAGACCCAGTACTTC. The encoded protein is CASSRYGGSQETQYF.

The chain uses TRBV4-1 and TRBJ1-4, with D perhaps matching TRBD1 (6 bases). The germline CDR1 and CDR2 sequences are MGHRA and YSYEKL. Trimming pared 2 bases from V and 8 bases from J, leaving 9 bases between. CDR3 length equals 13 residues. CDR3 protein: CASSQWRGEKLFF. The CDR3 DNA is TGCGCCAGCAGCCAATGGAGGGGGGAAAAACTGTTTTTT.

The V and J genes are TRBV9 and TRBJ2-3, with 8 bases identical to TRBD2. Per the germline V gene, CDR1 is SGDLS and CDR2 is YYNGEE. V lost 0 bases and J lost 6; bases outside the gene matches: 12. The CDR3 has 17 amino acids. CDR3 sequence: CASSVAAGLGGGDTQYF. The CDR3 DNA reads as TGTGCCAGCAGCGTAGCCGCAGGGCTCGGCGGGGGGGATACGCAGTATTTT.

The chain links TRBV6-4 to TRBJ2-2, with D perhaps TRBD2 (6 bases). This CDR3 region has 16 residues. V lost 5 bases and J lost 0, with 13 bases in between. Germline CDR1 reads MRHNA; CDR2 reads SNTAGT. The CDR3 loop reads CASSRSGTPNTGELFF. CDR3 nucleotide sequence: TGTGCCAGCAGTCGCTCAGGGACTCCGAACACCGGGGAGCTGTTTTTT.